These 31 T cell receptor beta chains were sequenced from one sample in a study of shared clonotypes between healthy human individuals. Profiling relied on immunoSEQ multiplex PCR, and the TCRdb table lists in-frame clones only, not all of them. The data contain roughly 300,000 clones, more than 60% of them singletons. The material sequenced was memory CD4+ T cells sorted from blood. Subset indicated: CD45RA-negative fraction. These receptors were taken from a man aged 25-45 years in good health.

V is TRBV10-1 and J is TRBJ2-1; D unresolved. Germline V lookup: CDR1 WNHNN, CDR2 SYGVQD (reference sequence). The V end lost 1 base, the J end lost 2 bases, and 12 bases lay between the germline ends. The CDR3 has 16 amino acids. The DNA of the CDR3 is TGCGCCAGCAGTGAGTTCCGGCAGGCTCCCTACAATGAGCAGTTCTTC. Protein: CASSEFRQAPYNEQFF.

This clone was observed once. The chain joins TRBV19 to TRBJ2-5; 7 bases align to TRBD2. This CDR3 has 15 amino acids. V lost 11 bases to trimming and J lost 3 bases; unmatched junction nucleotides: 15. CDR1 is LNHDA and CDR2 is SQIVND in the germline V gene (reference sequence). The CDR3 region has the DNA TGTGCCGTGCGTCAGGTGGGAGGGGTTAAAGAGACCCAGTACTTC. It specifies CAVRQVGGVKETQYF.

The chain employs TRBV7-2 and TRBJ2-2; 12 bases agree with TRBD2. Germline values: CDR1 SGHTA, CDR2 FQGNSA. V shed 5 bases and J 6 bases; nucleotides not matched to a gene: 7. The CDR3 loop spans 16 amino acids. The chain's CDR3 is CASSLGLAGQAGELFF. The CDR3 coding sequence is TGTGCCAGCAGCCTGGGACTAGCGGGCCAGGCCGGGGAGCTGTTTTTT.

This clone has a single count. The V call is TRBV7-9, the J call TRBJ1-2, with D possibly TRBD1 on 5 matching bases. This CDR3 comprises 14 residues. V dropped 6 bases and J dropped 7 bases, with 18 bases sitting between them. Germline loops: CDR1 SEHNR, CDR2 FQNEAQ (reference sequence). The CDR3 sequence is CASRDLGRDAGYTF. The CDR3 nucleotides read TGTGCCAGCAGGGACTTGGGCAGGGACGCTGGCTACACCTTC.

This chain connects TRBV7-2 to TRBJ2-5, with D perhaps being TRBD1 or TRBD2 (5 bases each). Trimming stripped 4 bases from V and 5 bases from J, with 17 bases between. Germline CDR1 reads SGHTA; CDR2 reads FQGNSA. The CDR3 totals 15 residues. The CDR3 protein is CASSYLSAWGETQYF. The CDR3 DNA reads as TGTGCCAGCAGCTACTTAAGTGCTTGGGGGGAGACCCAGTACTTC.

CDR3 sequence: CASRPGRPNTGELFF. Written as DNA, the CDR3 is TGTGCCAGCAGACCGGGACGGCCCAACACCGGGGAGCTGTTTTTT. The rearrangement uses TRBV11-2 and TRBJ2-2; perhaps D is TRBD1 or TRBD2 (5 bases each). From germline, CDR1 is SGHAT and CDR2 FQNNGV. The germline V and J ends were trimmed by 6 bases and 2 bases, with 13 bases remaining between them. CDR3 size: 15 residues.

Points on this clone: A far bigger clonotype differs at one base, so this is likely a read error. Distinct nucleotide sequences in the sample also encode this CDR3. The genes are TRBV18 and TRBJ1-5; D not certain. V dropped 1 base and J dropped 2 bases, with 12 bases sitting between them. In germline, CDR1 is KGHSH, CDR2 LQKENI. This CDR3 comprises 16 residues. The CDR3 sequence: CASSPLGGWGNQPQHF. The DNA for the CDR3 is TGTGCCAGCTCACCACTCGGTGGCTGGGGCAATCAGCCCCAGCATTTT.

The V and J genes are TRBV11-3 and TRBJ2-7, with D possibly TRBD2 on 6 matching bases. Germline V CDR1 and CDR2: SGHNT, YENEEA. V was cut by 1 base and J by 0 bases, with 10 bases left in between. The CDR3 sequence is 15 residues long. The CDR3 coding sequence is TGTGCCAGCAGCTTAGGCGGGGCCGCCTCCTACGAGCAGTACTTC. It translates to CASSLGGAASYEQYF.

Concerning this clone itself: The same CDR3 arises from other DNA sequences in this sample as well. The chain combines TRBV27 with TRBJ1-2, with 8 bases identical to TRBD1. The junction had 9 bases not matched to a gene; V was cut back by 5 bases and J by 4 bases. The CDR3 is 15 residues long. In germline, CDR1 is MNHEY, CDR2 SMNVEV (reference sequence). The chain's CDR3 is CASSPQTGVGYGYTF. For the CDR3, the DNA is TGTGCCAGCAGTCCCCAGACAGGGGTCGGCTATGGCTACACCTTC.

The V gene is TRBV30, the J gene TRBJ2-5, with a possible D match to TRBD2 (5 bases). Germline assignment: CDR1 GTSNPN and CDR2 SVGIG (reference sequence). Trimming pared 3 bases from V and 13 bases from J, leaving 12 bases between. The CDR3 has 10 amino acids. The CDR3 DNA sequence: TGTGCCTGGAGCTTACTGGACTCGTACTTC. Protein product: CAWSLLDSYF.

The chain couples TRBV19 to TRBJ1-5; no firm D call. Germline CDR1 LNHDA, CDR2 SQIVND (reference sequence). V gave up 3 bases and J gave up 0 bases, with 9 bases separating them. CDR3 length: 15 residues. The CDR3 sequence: CASSIADGSNQPQHF. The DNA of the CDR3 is TGTGCCAGTAGTATCGCCGACGGTAGCAATCAGCCCCAGCATTTT.

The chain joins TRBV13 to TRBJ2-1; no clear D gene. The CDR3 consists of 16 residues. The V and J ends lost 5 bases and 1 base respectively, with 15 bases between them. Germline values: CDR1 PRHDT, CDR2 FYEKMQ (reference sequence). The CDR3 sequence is CASSHQFPRSYNEQFF. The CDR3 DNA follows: TGTGCCAGCAGCCACCAGTTCCCCCGGTCCTACAATGAGCAGTTCTTC.

The CDR3 here is CASSLRGVINEQFF. DNA for the CDR3: TGTGCCAGCAGCCTACGTGGGGTTATCAATGAGCAGTTCTTC. This chain connects TRBV7-9 to TRBJ2-1; D ambiguous. Trimming took 5 bases from V and 6 from J, leaving 14 bases between them. CDR1 is SEHNR and CDR2 is FQNEAQ in the germline V gene (reference sequence). CDR3 length: 14 residues. The full variable domain, its missing parts supplied by reference TRBV7-9 and TRBJ2-1, is DTGVSQNPRHKITKRGQNVTFRCDPISEHNRLYWYRQTLGQGPEFLTYFQNEAQLEKSRLLSDRFSAERPKGSFSTLEIQRTEQGDSAMYLCASSLRGVINEQFFGPGTRLTVL.

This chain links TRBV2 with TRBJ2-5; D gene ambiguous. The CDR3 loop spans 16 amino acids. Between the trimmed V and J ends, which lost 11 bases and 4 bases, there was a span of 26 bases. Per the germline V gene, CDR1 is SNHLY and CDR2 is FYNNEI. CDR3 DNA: TGTGCCGGACGAAAAGATTTAGGTTCGGGCGGAGAGACCCAGTACTTC. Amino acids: CAGRKDLGSGGETQYF.

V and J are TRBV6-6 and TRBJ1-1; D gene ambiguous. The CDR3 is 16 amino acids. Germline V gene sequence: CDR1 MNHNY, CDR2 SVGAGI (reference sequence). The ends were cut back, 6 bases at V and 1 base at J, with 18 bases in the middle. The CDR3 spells CASSIGVGQGNTEAFF. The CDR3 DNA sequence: TGTGCCAGCAGCATCGGGGTCGGGCAAGGGAACACTGAAGCTTTCTTT.

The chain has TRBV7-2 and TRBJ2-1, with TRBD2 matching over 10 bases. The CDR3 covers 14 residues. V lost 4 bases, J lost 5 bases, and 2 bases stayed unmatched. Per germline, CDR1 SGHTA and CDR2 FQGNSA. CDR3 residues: CASSWTSGNNEQFF. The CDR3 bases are TGTGCCAGCAGCTGGACTAGCGGTAACAATGAGCAGTTCTTC.

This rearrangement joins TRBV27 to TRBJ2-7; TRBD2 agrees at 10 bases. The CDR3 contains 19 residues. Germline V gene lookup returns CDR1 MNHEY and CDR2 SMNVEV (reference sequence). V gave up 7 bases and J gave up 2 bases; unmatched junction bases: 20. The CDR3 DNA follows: TGTGCCAGCACACCCTCAGCGGGAGGGATAATTCAACCGACCTACGAGCAGTACTTC. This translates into CASTPSAGGIIQPTYEQYF.

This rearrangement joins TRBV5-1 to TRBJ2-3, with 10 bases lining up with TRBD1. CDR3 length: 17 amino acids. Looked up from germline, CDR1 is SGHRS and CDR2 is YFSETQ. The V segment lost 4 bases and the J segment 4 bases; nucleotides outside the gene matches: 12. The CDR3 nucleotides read TGCGCCAGCAGCCCCGAACCCGGGACAGGGGTGTCAGATACGCAGTATTTT. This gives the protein CASSPEPGTGVSDTQYF.

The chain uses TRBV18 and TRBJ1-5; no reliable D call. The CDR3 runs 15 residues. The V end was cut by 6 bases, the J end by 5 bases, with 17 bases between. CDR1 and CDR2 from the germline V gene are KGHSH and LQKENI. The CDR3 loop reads CASSPGSGSYQPQHF. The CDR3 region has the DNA TGTGCCAGCTCCCCGGGGAGTGGAAGCTATCAGCCCCAGCATTTT.

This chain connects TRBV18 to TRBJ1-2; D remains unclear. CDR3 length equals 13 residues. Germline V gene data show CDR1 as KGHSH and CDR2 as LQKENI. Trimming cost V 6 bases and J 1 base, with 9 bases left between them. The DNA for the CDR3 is TGTGCCAGCTCGCTGGACGGTAACTATGGCTACACCTTC. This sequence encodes CASSLDGNYGYTF.

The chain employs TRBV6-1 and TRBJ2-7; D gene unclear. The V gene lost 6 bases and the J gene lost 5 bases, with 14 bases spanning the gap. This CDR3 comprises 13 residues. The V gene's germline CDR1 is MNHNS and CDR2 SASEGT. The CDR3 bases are TGTGCCAGCAGCGCACAGAGAGGTAACGAGCAGTACTTC. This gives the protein CASSAQRGNEQYF.

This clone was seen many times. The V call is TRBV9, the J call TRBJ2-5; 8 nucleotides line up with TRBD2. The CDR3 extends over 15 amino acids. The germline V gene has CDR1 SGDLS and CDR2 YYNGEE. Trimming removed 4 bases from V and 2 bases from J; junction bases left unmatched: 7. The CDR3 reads CASSIAGSRQETQYF. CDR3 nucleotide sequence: TGTGCCAGCAGCATAGCGGGAAGTCGACAAGAGACCCAGTACTTC.

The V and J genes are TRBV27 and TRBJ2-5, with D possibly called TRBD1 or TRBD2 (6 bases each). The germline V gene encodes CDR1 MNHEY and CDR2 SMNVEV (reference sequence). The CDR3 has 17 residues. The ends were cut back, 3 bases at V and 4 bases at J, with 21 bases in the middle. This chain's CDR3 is CASSLEGVRGRGETQYF. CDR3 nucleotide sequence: TGTGCCAGCAGTTTGGAGGGGGTACGGGGGCGGGGAGAGACCCAGTACTTC.

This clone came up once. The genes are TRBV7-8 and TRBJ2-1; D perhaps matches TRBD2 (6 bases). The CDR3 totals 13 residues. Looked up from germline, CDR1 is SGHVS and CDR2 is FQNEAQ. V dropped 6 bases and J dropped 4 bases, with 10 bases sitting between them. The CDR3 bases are TGTGCCAGCAGGCCTGCGGGGTACAATGAGCAGTTCTTC. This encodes CASRPAGYNEQFF.

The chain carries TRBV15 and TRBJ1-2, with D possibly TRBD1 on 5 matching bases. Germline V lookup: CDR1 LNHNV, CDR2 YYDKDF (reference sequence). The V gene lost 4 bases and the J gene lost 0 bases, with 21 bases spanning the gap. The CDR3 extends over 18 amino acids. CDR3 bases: TGTGCCACCAGCACAGAGAGACCCGGGACCGAAACTAACTATGGCTACACCTTC. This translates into CATSTERPGTETNYGYTF.

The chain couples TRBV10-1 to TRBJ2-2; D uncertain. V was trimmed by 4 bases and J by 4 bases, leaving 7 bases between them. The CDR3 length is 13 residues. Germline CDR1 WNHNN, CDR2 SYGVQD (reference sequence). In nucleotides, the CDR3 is TGCGCCAGCAGTGTTCAGTCCACCGGGGAGCTGTTTTTT. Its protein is CASSVQSTGELFF.

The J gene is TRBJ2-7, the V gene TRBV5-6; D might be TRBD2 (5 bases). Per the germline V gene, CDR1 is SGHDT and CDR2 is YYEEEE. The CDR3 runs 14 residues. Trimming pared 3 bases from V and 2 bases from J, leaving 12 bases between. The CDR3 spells CASSSWEYAYEQYF. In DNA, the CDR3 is TGTGCCAGCAGCTCCTGGGAGTACGCCTACGAGCAGTACTTC.

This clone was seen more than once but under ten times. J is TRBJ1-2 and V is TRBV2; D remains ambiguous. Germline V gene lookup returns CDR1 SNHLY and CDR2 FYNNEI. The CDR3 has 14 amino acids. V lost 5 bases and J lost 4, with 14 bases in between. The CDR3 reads CASSIGPGRYGYTF. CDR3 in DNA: TGTGCCAGCAGTATCGGGCCCGGGCGCTATGGCTACACCTTC.

The CDR3, as DNA: TGTGCCAGCAGTGAAGGGAGGACCGTGGGGGCCCTGAACAAACTGTTTTTT. This codes for CASSEGRTVGALNKLFF. The chain carries TRBV2 and TRBJ1-4; tentatively, D is TRBD1 (6 bases). V was pared by 1 base and J by 11 bases, with 23 bases between. The germline V gene has CDR1 SNHLY and CDR2 FYNNEI. This CDR3 comprises 17 residues.

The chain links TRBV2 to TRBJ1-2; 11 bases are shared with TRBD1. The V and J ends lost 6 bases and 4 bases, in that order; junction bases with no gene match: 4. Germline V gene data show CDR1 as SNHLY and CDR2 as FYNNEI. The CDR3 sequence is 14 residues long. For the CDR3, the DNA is TGTGCCAGCAGCGCCGGGACAGGGGGCTATGGCTACACCTTC. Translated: CASSAGTGGYGYTF.

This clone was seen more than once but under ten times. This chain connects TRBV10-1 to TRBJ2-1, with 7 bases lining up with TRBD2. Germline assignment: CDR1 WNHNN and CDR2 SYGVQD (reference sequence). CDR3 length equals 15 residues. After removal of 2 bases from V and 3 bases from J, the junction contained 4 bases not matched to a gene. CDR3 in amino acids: CASSERAGDYNEQFF. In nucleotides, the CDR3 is TGCGCCAGCAGTGAGCGGGCGGGAGACTACAATGAGCAGTTCTTC.